This TCR beta chain appears in the sequencing data of a study of CD8 T cells in Susac syndrome. Reverse transcription of roughly 0.5 to 1 ug RNA was performed with random hexamers. TCRdb fed the immunoSEQ multiplex PCR reads into MiXCR, producing one record per CDR3 protein. This table holds approximately 50,000 distinct CDR3 sequences, about 95% found once. Isolation of CD8+ and CD4+ T cells was performed negatively, whereas enrichment of TEMRA cells was done by FACS. V was shortened by 3 bases and J by 5 bases, with 16 bases between the two germline ends. CDR3 length equals 14 residues. Germline CDR1 reads SQVTM; CDR2 reads ANQGSEA.

The sequenced sample consisted of CD8+ T cells from PBMCs. The chain recombines TRBV29-1 with TRBJ2-5, with D possibly being TRBD2 (6 bases). This clonotype was obtained from a human donor with Susac syndrome. The CDR3 DNA sequence: TGCAGCGTTGACGGGCCAAAACGGGAGGAGACCCAGTACTTC. Its translation is CSVDGPKREETQYF.